The entry below describes one T cell receptor beta chain. The target antigen is unknown. TCRdb's copy holds only in-frame clones and misses some; the assay was immunoSEQ multiplex PCR. The data show under 150,000 clones, around 87% seen once. Germline values: CDR1 SGHRS, CDR2 YFSETQ. The CDR3 extends over 16 amino acids. Germline trimming cut 3 bases from V and 2 bases from J; bases unmatched to any gene: 9. These data are taken from a study of cytomegalovirus exposure and HLA in healthy donors. Overall study results and limits: Rarity characterized most TCR sequences, yet some public TCRs appeared in many donors. Researchers catalogued 150 or so TCR beta chains as cytomegalovirus-associated. Reports credit the classifier with highly specific, highly sensitive diagnosis of cytomegalovirus status. First-cohort TCR clusters tended to co-occur in the approximately 110 validation repertoires, a later analysis found.

J is TRBJ2-7 and V is TRBV5-1, with 9 bases fitting TRBD2. Sequencing was done on a sample of PBMCs. The receptor was isolated from a man younger than 30 in good health and CMV-seropositive. The CDR3, as DNA: TGCGCCAGCAGCTCGGCTACTAGCGGGCAACCCTACGAGCAGTACTTC. As protein: CASSSATSGQPYEQYF.